This TCR beta chain comes out of a study of identifying expanded T cells in peripheral blood. Whole-study results and caveats: Clone count variance between roughly 2-week samples rose with total template count. Differentially abundant clones: approximately 1.3 between replicates, about 15 at about two weeks, more than 18 at four.

Trimming pared 10 bases from V and 2 bases from J, leaving 17 bases between. The CDR3 sequence is 14 residues long. Germline-derived CDR1 and CDR2 are ENHRY and SYGVKD. During the collection period, no donor immune events like infections were recorded. This clone was detected only once. Its specificity is unknown. Other DNA variants within this sample encode the same CDR3. This table comes from immunoSEQ multiplex PCR, and its TCRdb copy is limited to in-frame clones, with some not included. The profile shows over 75,000 clones, roughly 88% of them singletons. The chain couples TRBV10-3 to TRBJ1-2; possibly TRBD1 for D (6 bases). This receptor was obtained from a person aged 18-69 years in good health. Sequences were obtained from blood. CDR3 protein: CANAGGGGNYGYTF. The CDR3 DNA follows: TGTGCCAACGCGGGCGGGGGCGGGAACTATGGCTACACCTTC.